Following are 28 T cell receptor beta chains from one sample sequenced in a study of OX40 agonist ivuxolimab in advanced cancers. Assay used: immunoSEQ multiplex PCR; TCRdb lists only in-frame clones, some missing. The top ten hold 1.5% to 2% of the sample, which has some 58,000 clones, over 80% seen once. Specimen: CD4+ or CD8+ T cells sorted from blood, collected in a trial of the OX40 agonist ivuxolimab. The receptors shown here come from an adult with an advanced solid tumor such as melanoma, head and neck, liver or kidney cancer.

The rearrangement links TRBV28 to TRBJ1-4; D is uncertain. V was pared by 8 bases and J by 6 bases, with 16 bases between. Germline values: CDR1 MDHEN, CDR2 SYDVKM. This CDR3 comprises 14 residues. CDR3 in DNA: TGTGCCAGCGGAGTTTGGGGTCAAGATGAAAAACTGTTTTTT. The encoded protein is CASGVWGQDEKLFF.

This chain links TRBV19 with TRBJ2-7; no firm D call. Germline V gives CDR1 LNHDA, CDR2 SQIVND (reference sequence). The V and J ends lost 1 base and 4 bases respectively, with 14 bases between them. CDR3 length equals 15 residues. The CDR3 nucleotides are TGTGCCAGTAGTATAGGTAGTTTATCGTCGTACGAGCAGTACTTC. Residues: CASSIGSLSSYEQYF.

This clone was observed once. The rearrangement links TRBV19 to TRBJ1-5; TRBD1 agrees at 9 bases. The V gene end was trimmed by 7 bases and the J gene end by 1 base; junction bases not matched to a gene: 11. There are 17 residues in the CDR3. Germline CDR1 reads LNHDA; CDR2 reads SQIVND (reference sequence). CDR3 coding DNA: TGTGCCAGTAAAGGGACAGGGTCAATTCGAAGCAATCAGCCCCAGCATTTT. Its translation is CASKGTGSIRSNQPQHF.

This chain connects TRBV7-9 to TRBJ2-3, with 7 bases aligning to TRBD2. The germline V gene has CDR1 SEHNR and CDR2 FQNEAQ (reference sequence). The CDR3 spans 14 residues. V was pared by 5 bases and J by 6 bases, with 8 bases of the junction left unmatched. The CDR3: CASSREDVRDTQYF. CDR3 nucleotides: TGTGCCAGCAGCCGGGAGGACGTACGGGATACGCAGTATTTT.

The chain carries TRBV6-1 and TRBJ1-5; tentative D call: TRBD1 (6 bases). The CDR3 runs to 15 residues. V lost 4 bases to trimming and J lost 6 bases, with 16 bases between them. The germline gives CDR1 MNHNS, CDR2 SASEGT. The CDR3 loop is CASSGPGGAAQPQHF. In DNA, the CDR3 is TGTGCCAGCAGTGGGCCTGGGGGGGCCGCTCAGCCCCAGCATTTT.

The chain joins TRBV5-1 to TRBJ2-2; TRBD2 matches at 11 bases. Germline V CDR1 and CDR2: SGHRS, YFSETQ. J was trimmed by 0 bases and V by 6 bases; bases with no gene match: 10. CDR3 length: 18 residues. The CDR3 loop is CASTPAGLAEPNTGELFF. DNA of the CDR3: TGCGCCAGCACTCCGGCGGGACTAGCGGAGCCGAACACCGGGGAGCTGTTTTTT.

The gene calls are TRBV2 and TRBJ2-5, with D unclear. The length of the CDR3 is 11 residues. V lost 7 bases and J lost 2, with 5 bases in between. Germline V gene data show CDR1 as SNHLY and CDR2 as FYNNEI. The CDR3 loop is CASNQQETQYF. CDR3 sequence (DNA): TGTGCCAGCAACCAACAAGAGACCCAGTACTTC.

The chain recombines TRBV10-2 with TRBJ2-7, with 7 bases that match TRBD1. The CDR3 consists of 12 residues. Germline CDR1 reads WSHSY; CDR2 reads SAAADI. Unmatched junction bases numbered 6, after V lost 10 bases and J lost 3 bases. CDR3: CATWDSFYEQYF. In nucleotides, the CDR3 is TGCGCCACCTGGGACAGCTTCTACGAGCAGTACTTC.

The rearrangement uses TRBV4-1 and TRBJ1-5; weak D call: TRBD1 (5 bases). Deletions cut 1 base from V and 6 bases from J, with 13 bases between. This CDR3 contains 15 residues. CDR1 and CDR2 from the germline V gene are MGHRA and YSYEKL. The CDR3: CASSQVGGLGQPQHF. The CDR3 DNA follows: TGCGCCAGCAGCCAAGTCGGGGGGTTGGGTCAGCCCCAGCATTTT.

This clone was found once. This chain uses TRBV14 with TRBJ2-7; either TRBD1 or TRBD2 may fit D (6 bases each). CDR3 size: 13 residues. Trimming took off 2 bases at V and 7 bases at J, with 12 bases between the two ends. The germline gives CDR1 SGHDN, CDR2 FVKESK. CDR3 bases: TGTGCCAGCAGCCAACGCGGGACATATGAGCAGTACTTC. Translation: CASSQRGTYEQYF.

This chain uses TRBV30 with TRBJ2-7; TRBD2 might be the D (5 bases). Germline V lookup: CDR1 GTSNPN, CDR2 SVGIG (reference sequence). This CDR3 has 16 residues. Trimming removed 3 bases at V and 2 bases at J, with 20 bases between. CDR3 residues: CAWSPHWRKVPYEQYF. The CDR3 bases are TGTGCCTGGAGCCCCCACTGGAGGAAGGTGCCCTACGAGCAGTACTTC.

The V and J genes are TRBV10-3 and TRBJ1-2; the D gene is possibly TRBD1 (5 bases). This CDR3 is 12 amino acids long. V was trimmed by 4 bases and J by 7 bases, leaving 10 bases between them. CDR1 and CDR2 (germline): ENHRY, SYGVKD. The CDR3 DNA follows: TGTGCCATCAGTGGGGGGGAAGGTGGCTACACCTTC. As protein: CAISGGEGGYTF.

A remark on this clone: The final CDR3 position lacks the conserved phenylalanine or tryptophan, pointing to a likely read error. No DNA is shown, since the ends of the CDR3 on it are uncertain; the CDR3 is the one TCRdb lists. J is TRBJ1-1 and V is TRBV5-6. The CDR3 is made up of 11 amino acids, end residues included. Per germline, CDR1 SGHDT and CDR2 YYEEEE. This chain's CDR3 is CGSSLAAQGPG.

The chain has TRBV7-8 and TRBJ1-1; D is unresolved. Germline CDR1 reads SGHVS; CDR2 reads FQNEAQ. The germline V and J ends were trimmed by 5 bases and 2 bases, with 9 bases remaining between them. The CDR3 is 13 amino acids. The CDR3 loop is CASSVQRNTEAFF. In DNA form, the CDR3 reads TGTGCCAGCAGCGTACAGAGAAACACTGAAGCTTTCTTT.

The J gene is TRBJ2-5, the V gene TRBV15; TRBD1 agrees at 12 bases. Per the germline V gene, CDR1 is LNHNV and CDR2 is YYDKDF (reference sequence). Trimming cost V 3 bases and J 1 base; bases outside gene matches: 3. CDR3 size: 16 residues. CDR3 nucleotides: TGTGCCACCAGCAGGGGGACAGGGGGCGGCCAAGAGACCCAGTACTTC. Amino acid sequence: CATSRGTGGGQETQYF. The full variable domain, in which reference TRBV15 and TRBJ2-5 provide the parts outside the CDR3, is DAMVIQNPRYQVTQFGKPVTLSCSQTLNHNVMYWYQQKSSQAPKLLFHYYDKDFNNEADTPDNFQSRRPNTSFCFLDIRSPGLGDTAMYLCATSRGTGGGQETQYFGPGTRLLVL.

The chain employs TRBV4-1 and TRBJ2-5; D gene uncertain. The germline V gene encodes CDR1 MGHRA and CDR2 YSYEKL. The CDR3 is made up of 14 amino acids. V gave up 3 bases and J gave up 3 bases, with 11 bases separating them. Written as DNA, the CDR3 is TGCGCCAGCAGCCAGCAGGAGCTCGAAGAGACCCAGTACTTC. Its protein product is CASSQQELEETQYF.

The V call is TRBV10-3, the J call TRBJ2-1; TRBD2 aligns across 13 bases. V was pared by 8 bases and J by 9 bases, with 7 bases of the junction left unmatched. Per the germline V gene, CDR1 is ENHRY and CDR2 is SYGVKD. CDR3 length equals 14 residues. The CDR3 DNA reads as TGTGCCATCCGCGGACTAGCGGGAGTGGCTGAGCAGTTCTTC. This sequence encodes CAIRGLAGVAEQFF.

The chain is built from TRBV28 and TRBJ1-2; TRBD1 agrees at 11 bases. The ends lost 2 bases at V and 8 bases at J; junction bases unmatched: 1. The CDR3 has 13 amino acids. CDR1 is MDHEN, CDR2 SYDVKM, per germline. The CDR3 DNA reads TGTGCCAGCAGTTTAAGGACAGGGGGCGGCTACACCTTC. This sequence encodes CASSLRTGGGYTF.

This rearrangement joins TRBV7-3 to TRBJ2-1, with 8 bases aligning to TRBD2. Looked up from germline, CDR1 is SGHTA and CDR2 is FQGTGA. The CDR3 totals 17 residues. The ends lost 5 bases at V and 4 bases at J; junction bases unmatched: 13. Here the CDR3 reads CASSQGLGTSIYNEQFF. The CDR3, as DNA: TGTGCCAGCAGCCAAGGCTTGGGGACTAGTATATACAATGAGCAGTTCTTC.

In DNA form, the CDR3 reads TGTGCCAGCAGCTTACGAAGCCAAGAGACCCAGTACTTC. It translates to CASSLRSQETQYF. The chain joins TRBV11-2 to TRBJ2-5; D remains unclear. The CDR3 consists of 13 residues. The germline V gene encodes CDR1 SGHAT and CDR2 FQNNGV. Trimming cost V 2 bases and J 1 base, with 5 bases left between them.

The chain is built from TRBV7-2 and TRBJ1-2; D is perhaps TRBD1 (5 bases). Trimming shortened V by 1 base and J by 3 bases, and 12 bases separated the two germline ends. Germline values: CDR1 SGHTA, CDR2 FQGNSA. The CDR3 runs to 15 residues. CDR3 residues: CASSLEPLGDYGYTF. The CDR3 nucleotides read TGTGCCAGCAGCTTAGAGCCGCTGGGGGACTATGGCTACACCTTC.

This clone showed up just once. J is TRBJ2-3 and V is TRBV27; 7 positions match TRBD1. The CDR3 sequence is 15 residues long. Trimming took 0 bases from V and 7 from J; bases not matched to a gene: 7. Looked up from germline, CDR1 is MNHEY and CDR2 is SMNVEV (reference sequence). CDR3 protein: CASSLSSRGINTQYF. The CDR3 coding sequence is TGTGCCAGCAGTTTATCATCCAGGGGGATAAATACGCAGTATTTT.

The chain carries TRBV6-6 and TRBJ2-5, with D perhaps matching TRBD2 (5 bases). V gave up 0 bases and J gave up 7 bases, with 12 bases separating them. The CDR3 length is 14 residues. Germline V gene data show CDR1 as MNHNY and CDR2 as SVGAGI (reference sequence). The DNA for the CDR3 is TGTGCCAGCAGTTACTCCACTCGCGAGGGGACCCAGTACTTC. Protein sequence: CASSYSTREGTQYF.

CDR3 sequence: CASSLAQTSTQYF. As DNA, the CDR3 is TGTGCCAGCAGTCTTGCACAGACTAGTACGCAGTATTTT. The V call is TRBV28, the J call TRBJ2-3; D is perhaps TRBD2 (6 bases). The CDR3 has 13 amino acids. The V and J ends lost 5 bases and 8 bases respectively, with 14 bases between them. The germline gives CDR1 MDHEN, CDR2 SYDVKM. The full variable domain, in which reference TRBV28 and TRBJ2-3 provide the parts outside the CDR3, is DVKVTQSSRYLVKRTGEKVFLECVQDMDHENMFWYRQDPGLGLRLIYFSYDVKMKEKGDIPEGYSVSREKKERFSLILESASTNQTSMYLCASSLAQTSTQYFGPGTRLTVL.

The J gene is TRBJ1-2, the V gene TRBV7-9; D is possibly TRBD1 (5 bases). The CDR3 runs to 15 residues. Trimming took off 5 bases at V and 8 bases at J, with 21 bases between the two ends. Germline CDR1 SEHNR, CDR2 FQNEAQ (reference sequence). The CDR3 bases are TGTGCCAGCAGCCCCCCCTGGGGGAAAGGAGAGGGCTACACCTTC. Translation: CASSPPWGKGEGYTF.

The chain links TRBV28 to TRBJ2-7, with D uncertain. V was clipped by 8 bases and J by 6 bases, with 20 bases between them. The CDR3 runs to 14 residues. Germline CDR1 MDHEN, CDR2 SYDVKM. As DNA, the CDR3 is TGTGCCAGCTATACCAGGCAGGCTTTCGGCGAGCAGTACTTC. It is translated as CASYTRQAFGEQYF.

This clone was seen a single time. V and J are TRBV28 and TRBJ1-5; D remains unclear. With 2 bases removed from V and 0 bases from J, the gap between germline ends came to 14 bases. Germline assignment: CDR1 MDHEN and CDR2 SYDVKM. The CDR3 has 17 amino acids. CDR3 sequence: CASSLALRTDSNQPQHF. The CDR3 nucleotides are TGTGCCAGCAGTTTAGCCCTAAGGACGGATAGCAATCAGCCCCAGCATTTT.

V usage is TRBV19 and J usage is TRBJ2-2, with unresolved D. The V gene lost 5 bases and the J gene lost 3 bases, with 4 bases spanning the gap. CDR3 length equals 12 residues. Germline V gene data show CDR1 as LNHDA and CDR2 as SQIVND (reference sequence). As DNA, the CDR3 is TGTGCCAGTAGTCCATACACCGGGGAGCTGTTTTTT. Translating gives CASSPYTGELFF. The full variable domain, rest sourced from reference TRBV19 and TRBJ2-2, is DGGITQSPKYLFRKEGQNVTLSCEQNLNHDAMYWYRQDPGQGLRLIYYSQIVNDFQKGDIAEGYSVSREKKESFPLTVTSAQKNPTAFYLCASSPYTGELFFGEGSRLTVL.